This is a list of T cell receptor beta chains from one sample in a study of T-cell reconstitution after alpha-beta-depleted transplantation in children. A single record per CDR3 protein comes from TCRdb applying MiXCR to the PCR reads. The sample holds roughly 610,000 distinct CDR3 sequences, 10% seen once. The material was PBMCs from the stem cell graft donor, obtained from the stem cell graft. All receptors derive from a human donor who donated a stem cell graft to a child with acute myeloid leukemia. Each CDR3 is given with its conserved first and last residue. Each record gives: CDR3 protein, CDR3 DNA, V gene, D gene, clone size, J gene. The D gene is left open where the match is weak. The size of a clone is reported for some rows only, either as once, few or many, or as a class for expanded clones.

CASSQEWVGPNTEAFF TGTGCCAGCAGCCAAGAATGGGTGGGACCAAACACTGAAGCTTTCTTT TRBV3-1 . . TRBJ1-1
CASSLGAGEQETQYF TGTGCCAGCAGCTTGGGAGCGGGAGAGCAAGAGACCCAGTACTTC TRBV11-3 TRBD2 . TRBJ2-5
CSVDREYNEQFF TGCAGCGTTGATCGAGAGTACAATGAGCAGTTCTTC TRBV29-1 . . TRBJ2-1
CASSSLRQQTYEQYF TGTGCCAGCAGTTCCCTCCGGCAGCAAACCTACGAGCAGTACTTC TRBV27 . few TRBJ2-7
CASSPTKGRNEQFF TGTGCCAGCAGCCCTACTAAGGGGAGGAATGAGCAGTTCTTC TRBV9 . few TRBJ2-1
CSVPGSRAYQETQYF TGCAGCGTCCCAGGGTCCCGGGCATACCAAGAGACCCAGTACTTC TRBV29-1 . few TRBJ2-5
CASSLGADLTEAFF TGTGCCAGCAGTTTAGGGGCGGATCTGACTGAAGCTTTCTTT TRBV12-3/TRBV12-4 . few TRBJ1-1
CASSGNPGENYEQYF TGTGCCAGCAGTGGGAACCCAGGGGAGAACTACGAGCAGTACTTC TRBV25-1 . . TRBJ2-7
CASGRQGQLQETQYF TGTGCCAGCGGGAGGCAGGGGCAATTACAAGAGACCCAGTACTTC TRBV25-1 . few TRBJ2-5
CASSQDDRGRGANVLTF TGCGCCAGCAGCCAAGATGACCGCGGCCGGGGGGCCAACGTCCTGACTTTC TRBV4-3 . . TRBJ2-6
CCAQTSGGPSSYNEQFF TGCTGTGCTCAGACTAGCGGGGGCCCGAGCTCCTACAATGAGCAGTTCTTC TRBV20-1 TRBD2 . TRBJ2-1
CSVEDALGLAYNEQFF TGCAGCGTTGAAGACGCCCTGGGACTAGCCTACAATGAGCAGTTCTTC TRBV29-1 TRBD2 . TRBJ2-1
CASSTIPGSSGEQYF TGCGCCAGCAGCACCATACCTGGATCATCTGGCGAGCAGTACTTC TRBV5-1 . few TRBJ2-7
CAISEWVSGRRPEQYF TGTGCCATCAGTGAGTGGGTTAGCGGGAGGAGGCCCGAGCAGTACTTC TRBV10-3 TRBD2 many TRBJ2-7
CASSTGDRVNTEAFF TGTGCCAGCAGTACAGGCGACAGGGTGAACACTGAAGCTTTCTTT TRBV6-1 TRBD1 . TRBJ1-1
CASSPAGNTGELFF TGTGCCAGCAGCCCAGCGGGGAACACCGGGGAGCTGTTTTTT TRBV28 . few TRBJ2-2
CASSARQGSGETQYF TGTGCCAGCAGTGCTAGACAGGGGTCGGGGGAGACCCAGTACTTC TRBV6-1 TRBD1 few TRBJ2-5
CSVGGSSSYEQYF TGCAGCGTTGGTGGGAGTTCCTCCTACGAGCAGTACTTC TRBV29-1 . many TRBJ2-7
CASSPVDRPNNYGYTF TGTGCCAGCTCACCAGTGGACAGGCCTAATAACTATGGCTACACCTTC TRBV18 TRBD1 many TRBJ1-2
CASSSTSGSNYEQYF TGTGCCAGCAGCTCGACTAGCGGGAGCAACTACGAGCAGTACTTC TRBV7-2 TRBD2 few TRBJ2-7
CSARDRDSGIQTQYF TGCAGTGCTAGAGATCGGGACTCGGGGATCCAAACCCAGTACTTC TRBV20-1 . many TRBJ2-5
CSVEDGTQYF TGCAGCGTTGAGGACGGGACCCAGTACTTC TRBV29-1 . . TRBJ2-5
CASSLFTGIPSNQPQHF TGCGCCAGCAGCCTGTTCACAGGGATCCCTAGCAATCAGCCCCAGCATTTT TRBV5-1 . many TRBJ1-5